These 18 T cell receptor beta chains were all obtained from the same sample, sequenced in a study of blood T cell repertoires in COVID-19. Assay used: immunoSEQ multiplex PCR; TCRdb lists only in-frame clones, some missing. The sample records about 78,000 clones, nearly 90% being singletons. Sequenced material: peripheral blood. The receptors here all came from a man between 65 and 85 years old with active or convalescent COVID-19.

This clone was observed a single time. The chain employs TRBV3-1 (or the pseudogene TRBV3-2) and TRBJ1-2; D is unresolved. Between the trimmed V and J ends, which lost 1 base and 5 bases, there was a span of 17 bases. The CDR3 is 16 residues long. Germline CDR1 LGHDT, CDR2 YNNKEL (reference sequence). The CDR3 reads CASSQARTDFGYGYTF. The CDR3 DNA sequence: TGTGCCAGCAGCCAAGCCCGGACTGACTTTGGGTATGGCTACACCTTC.

This clone has a single count. The chain carries TRBV15 and TRBJ2-1; a possible D gene is TRBD2 (6 bases). The length of the CDR3 is 14 residues. V was pared by 3 bases and J by 0 bases, with 6 bases between. The V gene's germline CDR1 is LNHNV and CDR2 YYDKDF (reference sequence). Written as DNA, the CDR3 is TGTGCCACCAGCAGCGGGAGCTCCTACAATGAGCAGTTCTTC. It is translated as CATSSGSSYNEQFF.

The chain uses TRBV7-9 and TRBJ1-1; D is uncertain. Germline V CDR1 and CDR2: SEHNR, FQNEAQ (reference sequence). V dropped 1 base and J dropped 0 bases, with 6 bases sitting between them. The CDR3 length is 14 residues. CDR3 amino acids: CASSLVYMNTEAFF. The CDR3 bases are TGTGCCAGCAGCTTAGTGTACATGAACACTGAAGCTTTCTTT.

V usage is TRBV18 and J usage is TRBJ2-5, with 10 bases matching TRBD2. CDR3 length equals 14 residues. In germline, CDR1 is KGHSH, CDR2 LQKENI. The junction had 3 bases not matched to a gene; V was cut back by 4 bases and J by 4 bases. The CDR3 spells CASSRSGGGETQYF. CDR3 DNA: TGTGCCAGCTCACGGAGCGGGGGGGGAGAGACCCAGTACTTC.

This clone was seen a single time. The chain uses TRBV30 and TRBJ1-1; possibly TRBD1 for D (6 bases). Germline V gene data show CDR1 as GTSNPN and CDR2 as SVGIG (reference sequence). Trimming shortened V by 0 bases and J by 10 bases, and 12 bases separated the two germline ends. The CDR3 has 12 residues. The chain's CDR3 is CAWSVQGIRAFF. The CDR3 DNA follows: TGTGCCTGGAGTGTACAGGGAATTCGAGCTTTCTTT. Filled out from reference TRBV30 and TRBJ1-1, the complete variable domain reads SQTIHQWPATLVQPVGSPLSLECTVEGTSNPNLYWYRQAAGRGLQLLFYSVGIGQISSEVPQNLSASRPQDRQFILSSKKLLLSDSGFYLCAWSVQGIRAFFGQGTRLTVV.

This chain joins TRBV9 and TRBJ2-2, with 11 nucleotides matching TRBD1. This CDR3 contains 16 residues. From germline, CDR1 is SGDLS and CDR2 YYNGEE. The V gene end was trimmed by 6 bases and the J gene end by 0 bases; junction bases not matched to a gene: 4. Here the CDR3 DNA reads TGTGCCAGCACCAGGACAGGGGGCGCGAACACCGGGGAGCTGTTTTTT. It codes for CASTRTGGANTGELFF.

The chain is built from TRBV30 and TRBJ1-1; no reliable D call. The CDR3 is 12 residues long. Trimming pared 2 bases from V and 4 bases from J, leaving 8 bases between. CDR1 and CDR2 (germline): GTSNPN, SVGIG (reference sequence). CDR3 DNA: TGTGCCTGGAGTTTACGGGGCACTGAAGCTTTCTTT. Translating gives CAWSLRGTEAFF.

The J gene is TRBJ2-3, the V gene TRBV29-1, with 9 nucleotides matching TRBD1. CDR1 SQVTM and CDR2 ANQGSEA come from the germline V gene. The length of the CDR3 is 14 residues. Losses at the gene ends were 7 bases for V and 0 bases for J; bases not matched to a gene: 5. In nucleotides, the CDR3 is TGCAGCGAGTTGGACAGGGGTAGCACAGATACGCAGTATTTT. It is translated as CSELDRGSTDTQYF.

This clone showed up just once. V usage is TRBV25-1 and J usage is TRBJ2-1, with 8 bases that match TRBD2. V was pared by 6 bases and J by 7 bases, with 8 bases of the junction left unmatched. CDR1 is MGHDK, CDR2 SYGVNS, per germline. The CDR3 contains 14 residues. CDR3 sequence: CASSYAGGWNEQFF. The CDR3, as DNA: TGTGCCAGCAGCTACGCGGGGGGCTGGAATGAGCAGTTCTTC.

The chain couples TRBV28 to TRBJ1-3, with a possible D match to TRBD1 (6 bases). The CDR3 consists of 13 residues. Trimming pared 9 bases from V and 0 bases from J, leaving 9 bases between. CDR1 and CDR2 from the germline V gene are MDHEN and SYDVKM. The CDR3 sequence is CASSDSSGNTIYF. CDR3 DNA sequence: TGTGCCAGTTCGGACAGCTCTGGAAACACCATATATTTT. Full variable domain (outside the CDR3, taken from reference TRBV28 and TRBJ1-3): DVKVTQSSRYLVKRTGEKVFLECVQDMDHENMFWYRQDPGLGLRLIYFSYDVKMKEKGDIPEGYSVSREKKERFSLILESASTNQTSMYLCASSDSSGNTIYFGEGSWLTVV.

The chain uses TRBV5-6 and TRBJ2-3; weak D call: TRBD2 (6 bases). Germline V CDR1 and CDR2: SGHDT, YYEEEE. The CDR3 sequence is 15 residues long. The V end was cut by 0 bases, the J end by 1 base, with 9 bases between. This CDR3 is CASSLGGMGTDTQYF. The CDR3 DNA follows: TGTGCCAGCAGCTTGGGCGGGATGGGCACAGATACGCAGTATTTT.

The J gene is TRBJ2-7, the V gene TRBV3-1 (or the pseudogene TRBV3-2); 12 positions match TRBD2. After removal of 3 bases from V and 3 bases from J, the junction contained 6 bases not matched to a gene. CDR3 size: 16 residues. Per germline, CDR1 LGHDT and CDR2 YNNKEL (reference sequence). The CDR3 loop is CASSQGLAGSGYEQYF. The CDR3 nucleotides are TGTGCCAGCAGCCAGGGACTAGCGGGTTCAGGCTACGAGCAGTACTTC.

The chain has TRBV3-1 (or the pseudogene TRBV3-2) and TRBJ2-7, with unresolved D. CDR3 length equals 13 residues. V lost 1 base, J lost 1 base, and 5 bases lay in between. Germline CDR1 is LGHDT and CDR2 is YNNKEL (reference sequence). The CDR3 loop reads CASSQVGSYEQYF. CDR3 sequence (DNA): TGTGCCAGCAGCCAAGTCGGTTCCTACGAGCAGTACTTC.

This rearrangement joins TRBV21-1 to TRBJ2-7; the DNA was not used to check the table's D call, TRBD1. TRBV21-1 is a documented pseudogene. The CDR3 runs 13 residues. The CDR3 DNA follows: TGTGCCAGCAGCAAGCTAACAGGGGGGCAGCAGTACTTC. It specifies CASSKLTGGQQYF.

The chain joins TRBV29-1 to TRBJ2-7; possible D gene TRBD1, 6 bases. V gave up 7 bases and J gave up 3 bases, with 16 bases separating them. Germline lookup yields CDR1 SQVTM and CDR2 ANQGSEA. This CDR3 has 13 residues. CDR3 DNA: TGCAGCGCTTCGGACAGTTTTCACTACGAGCAGTACTTC. This codes for CSASDSFHYEQYF.

This clone occurred once. The rearrangement links TRBV7-2 to TRBJ2-3; 7 bases are a match to TRBD2. V shed 1 base and J 8 bases; nucleotides not matched to a gene: 9. CDR3 length equals 15 residues. Germline loops: CDR1 SGHTA, CDR2 FQGNSA. The CDR3: CASSLVGGELGTQYF. CDR3 DNA: TGTGCCAGCAGCTTAGTGGGGGGGGAATTAGGTACGCAGTATTTT.

The rearrangement links TRBV29-1 to TRBJ2-1; 15 nucleotides agree with TRBD2. CDR3 length: 17 residues. Germline assignment: CDR1 SQVTM and CDR2 ANQGSEA. Trimming at V came to 4 bases and at J to 3 bases, leaving 7 bases not matched to a gene. CDR3 in amino acids: CSVAGTSGRSVYNEQFF. DNA for the CDR3: TGCAGCGTTGCCGGGACTAGCGGGAGGAGTGTCTACAATGAGCAGTTCTTC.

The chain carries TRBV4-2 and TRBJ1-3; 7 bases map to TRBD1. This CDR3 is built from 16 residues. The V gene end was trimmed by 2 bases and the J gene end by 0 bases; junction bases not matched to a gene: 4. CDR1 and CDR2 (germline): LGHNA, YNFKEQ. The CDR3 DNA sequence: TGTGCCAGCAGCCAACGGACAGGCAGCTCTGGAAACACCATATATTTT. Residues: CASSQRTGSSGNTIYF.